The next 19 T cell receptor beta chains were all read from a single sample in a study. MiXCR, applied by TCRdb to the RT-PCR reads, yields one record per CDR3 protein. The table includes hundreds of thousands of distinct CDR3 sequences, 14% detected once. The sample was memory CD4+ T cells from blood. These receptor sequences come from a female donor in good health, serving as a healthy control.

This chain joins TRBV7-7 and TRBJ1-4; tentatively, D is TRBD1 (5 bases). Germline V gene lookup returns CDR1 SSHAT and CDR2 FNYEAQ (reference sequence). This CDR3 contains 12 residues. The CDR3 DNA is TGTGCAGCCGGCCCAGGGCACGAAAAACTGTTTTTT. It encodes CAAGPGHEKLFF.

This rearrangement joins TRBV18 to TRBJ2-1, with D maybe TRBD2 (6 bases). The CDR3 sequence is 13 residues long. The ends were cut back, 5 bases at V and 6 bases at J, with 11 bases in the middle. Germline V CDR1 and CDR2: KGHSH, LQKENI. Here the CDR3 DNA reads TGTGCCAGCTCAGCTACTAGCACCAATGAGCAGTTCTTC. This gives the protein CASSATSTNEQFF.

There are a few counts of this clonotype. This chain uses TRBV30 with TRBJ1-1, with TRBD1 as a possible D gene (6 bases). The CDR3 length is 15 residues. The germline V and J ends were trimmed by 1 base and 0 bases, with 12 bases remaining between them. Germline-derived CDR1 and CDR2 are GTSNPN and SVGIG (reference sequence). The DNA of the CDR3 is TGTGCCTGGAGTGCAACAGGGAAATTGAACACTGAAGCTTTCTTT. This translates into CAWSATGKLNTEAFF.

This clonotype has just a few counts. CDR3 amino acids: CASSFYKGRPDGEQYF. The CDR3 DNA reads TGTGCCAGCAGCTTTTATAAGGGGCGCCCCGACGGCGAGCAGTACTTC. V is TRBV5-6 and J is TRBJ2-7; TRBD1 might be the D (5 bases). The germline CDR1 and CDR2 sequences are SGHDT and YYEEEE. With 2 bases removed from V and 6 bases from J, the gap between germline ends came to 21 bases. The CDR3 spans 16 residues.

There are a few counts of this clonotype. The rearrangement uses TRBV28 and TRBJ2-3; D uncertain. Germline V gives CDR1 MDHEN, CDR2 SYDVKM. Trimming shortened V by 5 bases and J by 5 bases, and 5 bases separated the two germline ends. This CDR3 contains 11 residues. The CDR3 DNA is TGTGCCAGCAGTGTCAGAGATACGCAGTATTTT. The encoded protein is CASSVRDTQYF. Combining the CDR3 with reference TRBV28 and TRBJ2-3 gives the whole variable domain DVKVTQSSRYLVKRTGEKVFLECVQDMDHENMFWYRQDPGLGLRLIYFSYDVKMKEKGDIPEGYSVSREKKERFSLILESASTNQTSMYLCASSVRDTQYFGPGTRLTVL.

This clonotype was detected many times. In DNA, the CDR3 is TGTGCCAGCAGTTTAATGACAGGGGTCTCCTACGAGCAGTACTTC. Translating it yields CASSLMTGVSYEQYF. The chain links TRBV12-3 or TRBV12-4 to TRBJ2-7; TRBD1 agrees at 8 bases. The CDR3 contains 15 residues. Trimming cost V 2 bases and J 0 bases; bases outside gene matches: 3.

Only a few counts were recorded for this clonotype. The chain employs TRBV6-6 and TRBJ2-5, with D perhaps matching TRBD1 (6 bases). The germline V gene has CDR1 MNHNY and CDR2 SVGAGI (reference sequence). V dropped 0 bases and J dropped 3 bases, with 8 bases sitting between them. This CDR3 has 14 residues. CDR3 region: CASSYSGGKETQYF. CDR3 nucleotide sequence: TGTGCCAGCAGTTACTCAGGGGGTAAAGAGACCCAGTACTTC.

This chain links TRBV6-2 or TRBV6-3 with TRBJ2-7, with D unclear. Trimming removed 2 bases from V and 3 bases from J, with 8 bases in between. CDR3 length: 13 residues. Germline V gene sequence: CDR1 MNHEY, CDR2 SVGEGT. CDR3 sequence: CASSYPDRYEQYF. CDR3 DNA sequence: TGTGCCAGCAGTTACCCGGACCGCTACGAGCAGTACTTC.

This clonotype was detected ten times or more. The chain employs TRBV10-3 and TRBJ2-2, with 12 bases fitting TRBD2. CDR1 is ENHRY and CDR2 is SYGVKD in the germline V gene. V lost 4 bases, J lost 0 bases, and 6 bases stayed unmatched. CDR3 length: 18 amino acids. The CDR3 bases are TGTGCCATCAGTGTAGCTAGCGGGAGGGCCGCGAACACCGGGGAGCTGTTTTTT. This codes for CAISVASGRAANTGELFF.

Many counts were recorded for this clonotype. The chain combines TRBV11-2 with TRBJ2-5; D tentatively fits TRBD1 or TRBD2 (6 bases each). The germline V gene has CDR1 SGHAT and CDR2 FQNNGV. V lost 5 bases, J lost 1 base, and 14 bases lay in between. The CDR3 is 15 amino acids. CDR3 nucleotide sequence: TGTGCCAGCAGCCAAGGGGGGTACACCCAAGAGACCCAGTACTTC. Its protein product is CASSQGGYTQETQYF.

This chain uses TRBV5-1 with TRBJ1-1; TRBD1 is a possible D gene (5 bases). Germline CDR1 reads SGHRS; CDR2 reads YFSETQ. V lost 2 bases and J 0 bases, leaving 17 bases between the germline ends. This CDR3 is 17 amino acids long. The CDR3 sequence is CASSLGTQGVMNTEAFF. The DNA of the CDR3 is TGCGCCAGCAGCTTAGGGACTCAGGGAGTTATGAACACTGAAGCTTTCTTT. The full variable domain, its missing parts supplied by reference TRBV5-1 and TRBJ1-1, is KAGVTQTPRYLIKTRGQQVTLSCSPISGHRSVSWYQQTPGQGLQFLFEYFSETQRNKGNFPGRFSGRQFSNSRSEMNVSTLELGDSALYLCASSLGTQGVMNTEAFFGQGTRLTVV.

The chain recombines TRBV11-2 with TRBJ2-1; 10 bases align to TRBD2. The CDR3 consists of 17 residues. Germline CDR1 SGHAT, CDR2 FQNNGV. The trim removed 7 bases at V and 8 bases at J, leaving 17 bases unmatched. The CDR3 region has the DNA TGTGCCAGCAACCCCTGGGGGGCTAGCGGGAGTAGGTATGAGCAGTTCTTC. It codes for CASNPWGASGSRYEQFF. The full variable domain, completed using reference TRBV11-2 and TRBJ2-1, is EAGVAQSPRYKIIEKRQSVAFWCNPISGHATLYWYQQILGQGPKLLIQFQNNGVVDDSQLPKDRFSAERLKGVDSTLKIQPAKLEDSAVYLCASNPWGASGSRYEQFFGPGTRLTVL.

V is TRBV29-1 and J is TRBJ1-1; 7 positions agree with TRBD1. Germline CDR1 reads SQVTM; CDR2 reads ANQGSEA. The length of the CDR3 is 15 residues. J lost 11 bases, V lost 4 bases, and 19 bases had no gene match. The CDR3 spells CSVGRTGTVIRAAFF. The CDR3 nucleotides are TGCAGCGTTGGGAGGACCGGGACAGTCATCCGTGCGGCTTTCTTT.

At least ten counts were recorded for this clonotype. The chain carries TRBV29-1 and TRBJ2-3; possibly TRBD1 or TRBD2 for D (6 bases each). Germline CDR1 SQVTM, CDR2 ANQGSEA. Trimming shortened V by 6 bases and J by 7 bases, and 26 bases separated the two germline ends. There are 16 residues in the CDR3. As DNA, the CDR3 is TGCAGCGTCCCCTCCCGGGGGCGGGACGCACAGAATACGCAGTATTTT. Its protein is CSVPSRGRDAQNTQYF.

This clonotype was observed a handful of times. This chain joins TRBV24-1 and TRBJ1-2; perhaps TRBD1 as D (5 bases). This CDR3 is built from 12 residues. The germline V and J ends were trimmed by 4 bases and 7 bases, with 9 bases remaining between them. Germline V gene lookup returns CDR1 KGHDR and CDR2 SFDVKD. CDR3 protein: CATSDADSGYTF. CDR3 sequence (DNA): TGTGCCACCAGTGACGCTGACAGTGGCTACACCTTC.

This chain links TRBV18 with TRBJ1-2; no definite D call. Germline loops: CDR1 KGHSH, CDR2 LQKENI. The CDR3 is 16 residues long. The V end was cut by 0 bases, the J end by 7 bases, with 18 bases between. The CDR3 DNA reads TGTGCCAGCTCACCACCAGTAGTCTGGGGAGGCGGTGGCTACACCTTC. Translated, it gives CASSPPVVWGGGGYTF.

The chain recombines TRBV20-1 with TRBJ1-1; D gene ambiguous. Trimming stripped 6 bases from V and 6 bases from J, with 14 bases between. CDR1 is DFQATT and CDR2 is SNEGSKA in the germline V gene (reference sequence). The CDR3 spans 12 residues. This CDR3 is CSAQGLGAEAFF. In DNA, the CDR3 is TGCAGTGCCCAAGGACTAGGCGCTGAAGCTTTCTTT.

This clonotype was found a few times. The genes are TRBV7-2 and TRBJ1-5, with unresolved D. V was shortened by 3 bases and J by 0 bases, with 12 bases between the two germline ends. Germline loops: CDR1 SGHTA, CDR2 FQGNSA. The CDR3 length is 16 residues. The CDR3 sequence is CASSFGNIYSNQPQHF. The CDR3 DNA reads TGTGCCAGCAGCTTTGGAAACATTTATAGCAATCAGCCCCAGCATTTT.

This clonotype was detected ten times or more. V is TRBV5-1 and J is TRBJ2-7, with D maybe TRBD1 (5 bases). CDR1 and CDR2 (germline): SGHRS, YFSETQ. The CDR3 spans 15 residues. V was cut by 2 bases and J by 2 bases, with 14 bases left in between. The CDR3 region is CASSLTLDNTYEQYF. For the CDR3, the DNA is TGCGCCAGCAGCTTAACCCTGGACAACACCTACGAGCAGTACTTC.